This paragraph covers one T cell receptor beta chain sequence. What this receptor recognizes is not known. The input lacks base qualities; no much larger clone sits a single base away. This CDR3 is also generated by other DNA sequences in the sample. The record originates from a study of CD4 T cells in lung cancer (dated by TCRdb to the late 2010s). General notes on the study: In the study, blood T cells of NSCLC patients were screened for responses to candidate mutation-encoded neoepitopes, and neoantigen-specific CD4+ T-cell clones and TCRs were isolated. Treatments the patients had received before donating blood included platinum chemotherapy, and some of the patients were given nivolumab or pembrolizumab. Tumor and non-adjacent lung tissue came from four patients undergoing curative-intent resections for stage I-III non-small cell lung cancer. The frequency of neoantigen-specific clonotypes in tumor resections, non-adjacent lung and cultured T-cell products was tracked by TCRB deep sequencing. The patients who underwent resection had lung adenocarcinoma or squamous cell carcinoma, were aged 60 to 69 when blood was donated, and were mostly former smokers. Paper-wide results and their limitations: Some responses derived from blood might reflect in vitro priming of naive T cells or cross-reactivity instead of memory responses to the cancer.

Trimming at the junction amounts to 6 bases on V and 4 bases on J, and the germline ends lie 9 bases apart. CDR1 MNHNS and CDR2 SASEGT are derived from the germline V gene. Inclusive of the bounding cysteine and phenylalanine, the CDR3 is 12 residues long. The read is trimmed to its CDR3 DNA, 36 bases read in frame from base 1. Receptor libraries were prepared by the immunoSEQ multiplex PCR assay. DNA was isolated with Qiagen DNeasy or QIAamp micro DNA kits and TCRB sequenced with the Adaptive Biotechnology human TCRB sequencing kit. Sequencing of TCRB libraries was performed on an Illumina MiSeq. The authors' pipeline ran thus. TCRB sequence data were analyzed with the kit provider's software, and tumor enrichment of clonotype templates was tested with Fisher's exact test. TCRdb provides this immuneACCESS table in a form limited to in-frame rearrangements. Some clones are lacking; in checked studies, under half of them reflect an unresolved V gene, and why the rest are absent is not known. The V and J calls and clone size were taken over from that table, and D and trimming were inferred from the DNA. The table for this sample lists some 10,000 clones; approximately 66% of them were counted only once. In total, the top ten clones hold approximately 15% of the sample.

Non-adjacent lung tissue was collected from the same resection as far as possible from the malignant lesion, at least 3 cm away. The chain joins TRBV6-1 to TRBJ1-1; D gene: possibly TRBD1, on 6 matching bases. Sequencing was carried out using normal lung tissue taken away from the tumor. The clonotype comes from a man aged 60-69 years with non-small cell lung cancer. The CDR3 here reads CASRKGGTEAFF. The DNA is as follows: TGTGCCAGCAGAAAAGGGGGCACTGAAGCTTTCTTT.